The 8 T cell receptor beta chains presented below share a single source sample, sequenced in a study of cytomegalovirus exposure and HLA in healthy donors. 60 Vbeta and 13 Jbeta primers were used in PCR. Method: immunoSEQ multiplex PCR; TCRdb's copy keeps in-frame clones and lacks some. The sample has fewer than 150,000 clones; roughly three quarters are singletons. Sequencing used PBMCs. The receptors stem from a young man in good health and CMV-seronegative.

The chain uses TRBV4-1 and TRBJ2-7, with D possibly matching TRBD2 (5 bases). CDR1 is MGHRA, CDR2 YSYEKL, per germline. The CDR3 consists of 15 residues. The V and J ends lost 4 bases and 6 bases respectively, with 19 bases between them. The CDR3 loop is CASSRQNTYAGEQYF. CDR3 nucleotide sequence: TGCGCCAGCAGCCGTCAAAACACCTACGCGGGCGAGCAGTACTTC.

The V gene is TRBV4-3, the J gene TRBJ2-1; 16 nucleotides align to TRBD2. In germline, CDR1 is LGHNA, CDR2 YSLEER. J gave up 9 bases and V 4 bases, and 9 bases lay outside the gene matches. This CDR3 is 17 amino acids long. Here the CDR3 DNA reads TGCGCCAGCAGCCTGCAGGGACTAGCGGGGGGGCCTGGTGAGCAGTTCTTC. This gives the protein CASSLQGLAGGPGEQFF.

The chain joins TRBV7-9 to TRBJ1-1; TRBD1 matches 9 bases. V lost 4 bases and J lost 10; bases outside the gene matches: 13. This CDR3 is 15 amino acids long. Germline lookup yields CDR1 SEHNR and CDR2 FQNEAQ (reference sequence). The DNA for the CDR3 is TGTGCCAGCAGCTCTTCCACCGGGACAGGGATTAGAGCTTTCTTT. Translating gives CASSSSTGTGIRAFF.

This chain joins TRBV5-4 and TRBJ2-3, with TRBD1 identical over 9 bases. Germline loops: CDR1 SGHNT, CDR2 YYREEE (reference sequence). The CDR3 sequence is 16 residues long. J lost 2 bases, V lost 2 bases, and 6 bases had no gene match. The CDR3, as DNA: TGTGCCAGCAGCTTCCCGACAGGGGGGACCACAGATACGCAGTATTTT. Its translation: CASSFPTGGTTDTQYF.

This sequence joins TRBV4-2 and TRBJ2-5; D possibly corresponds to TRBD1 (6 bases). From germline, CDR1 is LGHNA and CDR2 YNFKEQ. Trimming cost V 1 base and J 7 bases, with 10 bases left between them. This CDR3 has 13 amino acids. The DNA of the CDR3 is TGTGCCAGCAGCCAAGTTGTAGGGGGGACCCAGTACTTC. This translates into CASSQVVGGTQYF.

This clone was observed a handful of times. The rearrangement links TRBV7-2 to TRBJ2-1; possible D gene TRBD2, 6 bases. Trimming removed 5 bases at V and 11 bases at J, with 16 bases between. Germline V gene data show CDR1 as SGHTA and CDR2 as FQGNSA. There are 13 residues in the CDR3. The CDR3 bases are TGTGCCAGCAGCCCCTTCCTGGAGGGACAGCAGTTCTTC. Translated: CASSPFLEGQQFF.

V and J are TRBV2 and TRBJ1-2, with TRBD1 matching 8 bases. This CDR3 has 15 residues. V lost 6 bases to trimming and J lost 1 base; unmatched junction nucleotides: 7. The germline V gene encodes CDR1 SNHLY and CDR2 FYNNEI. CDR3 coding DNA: TGTGCCAGCAGGGGCTATGGACAGGGTAACTATGGCTACACCTTC. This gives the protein CASRGYGQGNYGYTF.

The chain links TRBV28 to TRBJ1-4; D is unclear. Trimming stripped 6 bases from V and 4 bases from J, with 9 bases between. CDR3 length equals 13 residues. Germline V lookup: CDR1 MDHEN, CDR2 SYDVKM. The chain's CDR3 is CASSRDFNEKLFF. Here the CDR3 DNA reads TGTGCCAGCAGCCGGGATTTTAATGAAAAACTGTTTTTT.